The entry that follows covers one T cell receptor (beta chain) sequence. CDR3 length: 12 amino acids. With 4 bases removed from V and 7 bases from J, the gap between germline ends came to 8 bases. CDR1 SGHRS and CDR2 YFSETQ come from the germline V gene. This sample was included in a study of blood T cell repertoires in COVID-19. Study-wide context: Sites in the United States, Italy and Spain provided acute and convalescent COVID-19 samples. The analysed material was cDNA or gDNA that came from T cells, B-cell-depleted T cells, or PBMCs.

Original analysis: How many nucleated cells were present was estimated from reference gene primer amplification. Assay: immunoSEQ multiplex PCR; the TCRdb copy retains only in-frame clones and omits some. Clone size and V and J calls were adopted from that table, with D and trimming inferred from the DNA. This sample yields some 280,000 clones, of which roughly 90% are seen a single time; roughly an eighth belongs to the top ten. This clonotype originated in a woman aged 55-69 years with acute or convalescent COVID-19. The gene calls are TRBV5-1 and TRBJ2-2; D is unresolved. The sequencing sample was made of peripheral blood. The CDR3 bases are TGCGCCAGCAGCCTTCTAGTCGGGGAGCTGTTTTTT. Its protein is CASSLLVGELFF. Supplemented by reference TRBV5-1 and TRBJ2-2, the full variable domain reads KAGVTQTPRYLIKTRGQQVTLSCSPISGHRSVSWYQQTPGQGLQFLFEYFSETQRNKGNFPGRFSGRQFSNSRSEMNVSTLELGDSALYLCASSLLVGELFFGEGSRLTVL.